This T cell receptor beta chain was sequenced for a study of blood T cell repertoires in COVID-19. At the level of the study: Researchers got acute and convalescent COVID-19 samples from the United States, Italy and Spain. From T cells, B-cell-depleted T cells, or PBMCs came the material, which was cDNA or gDNA.

This clone turned up a few times. Participants were aged roughly 18 to 89 years from roughly 26 US areas. Assignment of participants to cohorts was predicated upon participant-reported clinical history. V was pared by 5 bases and J by 5 bases, with 24 bases between. The CDR3 runs 17 residues. In germline, CDR1 is SGHAT, CDR2 FQNNGV. Using immunoSEQ multiplex PCR, the repertoire was profiled, and TCRdb retains in-frame clones only, with some absent. This sample carries about 220,000 clones, 75% to 90% of them seen once, and the ten largest clones take around 3.8%. Sequencing used PBMCs or T cells enriched from blood (not recorded which). The gene calls are TRBV11-2 and TRBJ2-5; D is perhaps TRBD2 (6 bases). The TCR sequence derives from a woman aged 40 to 50 with acute COVID-19. CDR3 nucleotides: TGTGCCAGCAGCCCCGGGAACGGGAGAATCAGGGAGGAGACCCAGTACTTC. It is translated as CASSPGNGRIREETQYF.